The clone carrying this TCR beta chain was recorded only once. This record comes from a study of blood T cell repertoires in COVID-19. In the authors' workflow: Estimates of nucleated cell counts were drawn from the amplification of reference gene primers. Clones were read by immunoSEQ multiplex PCR, and TCRdb kept only the in-frame ones, dropping some. D and trimming come from the DNA, and the V and J calls and clone size come from that table. In the table there are tens of thousands of clones, around 90% of which are singletons. This CDR3 contains 15 residues. V dropped 8 bases and J dropped 2; count of bases not matched to a gene: 11. Per the germline V gene, CDR1 is LNHDA and CDR2 is SQIVND (reference sequence).

The receptor was isolated from a man aged 55 to 70 with acute or convalescent COVID-19. What was sequenced was peripheral blood. The chain has TRBV19 and TRBJ2-7, with 8 bases identical to TRBD1. The CDR3 DNA reads TGTGCCAGTGGTACTTCCGGGACAGGACCCTACGAGCAGTACTTC. Translated: CASGTSGTGPYEQYF.